The subject of this entry is one T cell receptor (beta chain). This clone occurred once. This clone's antigen is unknown. Base qualities are not at hand, and no much larger clone is one base apart. This sample is drawn from a study of cytomegalovirus exposure and HLA in healthy donors (dated by TCRdb to the late 2010s). Concerning the study at large: In an earlier analysis of 587 of the donors, 250 to 300 Gb of sequence data and 95 million to 130 million unique TCR beta sequences from about 190 million T cells were reported. Roughly 300 gigabases of sequencing data and some 85 million unique TCR sequences were included in an early release covering over 600 HLA-typed donors. Of the 300 to 450 genotyped donors, about 80% fell in the genetic ancestry cluster associated with self-reported Caucasian donors. The study was designed to test whether signatures of past pathogen exposure could be identified by cataloging public T cell receptors. The study profiled the T cell repertoires of hundreds of subjects by immunosequencing and related them to cytomegalovirus serostatus. In addition to the first cohort of hundreds of subjects, a separate validation cohort of 120 different subjects was used. The study combined high-throughput TCR immunosequencing, statistical association of individual TCRs with disease status, and machine learning to predict cytomegalovirus infection status. A later analysis re-examined previously published TCR beta repertoires from roughly 650 donors and added high-resolution HLA genotyping to investigate patterns of TCR occurrence. Rather than using new phenotypic data, the later analysis identified candidate immune exposures from TCR beta sequences and from how often those sequences occurred across donors. In an earlier analysis of 550 to 700 of the donors, high-throughput TCR beta sequencing was used to judge whether each TCR beta V gene segment behaved as functional or pseudogenic. Donor age, sex, ethnicity and CMV serostatus were compiled together with the repertoire data. A later genetic analysis took genome-wide SNP genotypes for about 55% of the roughly 670 donors and used that subset as a discovery cohort. Every repertoire in the discovery cohort had been generated on one and the same sequencing platform. HLA typing covered class I and class II loci at four-digit resolution. The number of donors typed differed by locus, with roughly 629-640 for A, B, C, DRB1 and DQB1, more than 500 for DQA1, 600 to 610 for DPA1, and under 490 for DPB1. A few DR-DQ haplotypes were handled as single units for association and clustering because linkage in the cohort was strong. Across around 400 genotyped donors of the cohort, an average of about 240,000 unique TCR beta nucleotide sequences per donor were sequenced, and 15% to 20% of those sequences were non-productive. The research as a whole found: In a later genetic analysis, fewer N-insertions in productive TCRs were reported among donors in an Asian-associated ancestry cluster than the approximately 710-donor mean. According to a later analysis, parvovirus B19, influenza, CMV and Epstein-Barr virus appeared linked to several top co-occurrence clusters. Cytomegalovirus status was reported to be diagnosed by the classifier with high specificity and sensitivity in both the original and validation cohorts. When HLA alleles, especially DR and DQ, strongly co-occurred, TCR associations were difficult to assign to individual alleles. Some 15 rarely observed V segments, including chromosome 9 orphons, were excluded from the earlier analysis of several hundred of the donors because counts were too low. This cohort had only TCR beta chains sequenced, and the lack of alpha or paired-chain data limited which features could be detected. V-gene and J-gene trimming of TCR beta chains was associated with a missense DCLRE1C variant in a later genetic analysis, and the association was replicated in an independent cohort. The authors suggested that the approach could potentially be extended to other disease states and immunological phenotypes. Most CMV-associated TCR beta chains appeared to be HLA-restricted in a later analysis, and the HLA associations seemed to be driven largely by CMV exposure. Most TCR sequences were observed very rarely across donors, whereas some public TCRs were present in many individuals. Three of the identified cytomegalovirus-associated TCR beta chains were confirmed in vitro to be specific for cytomegalovirus antigens. Because HLA typing was unavailable for some donors at each locus, only the typed subset was used in association tests. Presence/absence analyses assumed roughly uniform sequencing depth across donors, an assumption that may not hold. Linkage disequilibrium might explain the correlated functional status among segregating V segments, but an unknown experimental factor could not be ruled out. In an earlier analysis of 587 of the donors, most TCR beta V segments appeared in productive rearrangements about 87% or about 30% of the time, broadly matching IMGT annotations. A cluster of highly shared sequence variants was judged likely to be a technical artifact of the sequencing pipeline. A later analysis found that TCR association rates varied across HLA loci, with DRB1 alleles showing the most associated TCRs and HLA-C alleles the fewest. In a later analysis, HLA-associated TCR beta chains showed more clonal expansion and lower generation probabilities than non-associated chains that were equally common. A further reported finding was that TCR beta sequences accurately predicted the HLA-A and HLA-B alleles for most subjects in the first cohort. Immune exposure information for the cohort was limited to CMV serostatus. The study listed 164 TCR beta chains as associated with cytomegalovirus. Some IMGT-functional V segments, including TRBV6-2 and TRBV6-3, could not be told apart with the 87-base-pair reads, so those segments were excluded. In a later analysis, some 17,000 TCR beta sequences were associated with specific HLA alleles at a false discovery rate of 0.05.

Libraries were built with the immunoSEQ multiplex PCR assay. For the multiplex PCR, a mixture combining 60 forward primers for TCR Vbeta segments and 13 reverse primers for TCR Jbeta segments was used. The CDR3 region of rearranged TCR beta genes was amplified from genomic DNA with a multiplex PCR assay. The Illumina HiSeq System was used to sequence the amplified TCR beta libraries as 87-base-pair reads. The source study handled its data this way. In a later analysis, roughly 80 million unique TCR beta chains were counted across the 690 or so repertoires, and around 10 million of these chains were shared by at least two donors. Raw reads were error-corrected and collapsed into unique sequences by a nearest-neighbor algorithm in which closely related sequences were merged to remove PCR and sequencing errors. To assign V, D and J gene segments, CDR3 sequences were aligned to IMGT reference sequences. For a sequence to be retained, at least a six-nucleotide match to both a V gene segment and a J gene segment was required. A rearrangement was called productive if the CDR3 had no stop codons and remained in frame with V and J, and every other rearrangement was called non-productive. Following IMGT convention, CDR3 was defined as the stretch from the second conserved V-encoded cysteine up to the conserved J-encoded phenylalanine. Sequences without an unambiguous match to a single V gene segment were excluded from the earlier analysis of about 600 of the donors. In an earlier analysis of 587 of the donors, a V segment was called functional when productive rearrangements were above 56.7%, and segregating when the standard deviation between donors exceeded 5%. A statistical classification framework was built to diagnose cytomegalovirus status from the catalog of TCR beta chain sequences. V and J gene assignment, in a later analysis, came from comparing TCR nucleotide sequences with IMGT/GENE-DB human TR gene sequences. In a later analysis, CDR3 sequences and most-parsimonious VDJ recombination scenarios were assigned using the TCRdist pipeline. A later analysis defined each TCR beta chain by its CDR3 amino acid sequence plus V-gene family, and excluded reads lacking a unique V-gene family. A later analysis removed 592 highly shared, low-generation-probability nucleotide sequences to deal with suspected cross-contamination and a sequencing artifact. In a later analysis, a clonal expansion index was calculated for each public chain from normalized within-repertoire ranks of inferred template counts. A later analysis computed generation probabilities with a VDJ recombination model fitted to out-of-frame rearrangements, and checked the results against IGoR. Hypergeometric tests were used in a later analysis to score TCR-TCR, TCR-HLA and TCR-CMV co-occurrence, with a repertoire-size bias correction applied to the TCR pairs. In a later analysis, false discovery rates were estimated by permuting HLA or CMV assignments 20 times. In a later analysis, co-occurring TCRs were grouped using DBSCAN, with TCRdist sequence similarity added in when clustering inside HLA-allele-positive subsets. For co-occurrence clustering, repertoires with fewer than 30,000 or more than 120,000 public chains were excluded, along with five repertoires with anomalous nucleotide sharing. The immuneACCESS repertoire file appears here via TCRdb, limited to in-frame rearrangements. These files lack a portion of the clones; in checked studies, under half of the deficit traces to unresolved V genes, and the cause of the others is not known. The V and J calls and the clone size are those of that table, but D and trimming were determined from the DNA. This sample has roughly 200,000 clones in its table, and 82% of those were observed once. The top ten hold about 1.7% of the sample.

For CDR1 and CDR2, the germline V gene lists SGHTS and YDEGEE. V is trimmed back by 2 bases and J by 6 bases, and the junction contains 1 base that no gene match accounts for. The CDR3, cysteine through phenylalanine, is 13 amino acids long. Just the 39-base CDR3 DNA is kept, in frame starting at base 1. The cohort consisted of 600 or so healthy bone marrow donors. All cohort members were sampled while nominally healthy, although unrecorded immune exposures were likely present. The donor was CMV seronegative and belonged to the group of approximately 320 seronegative cohort members. Every donor gave a peripheral blood sample, and the peripheral blood mononuclear cells from that sample were used for TCR beta sequencing. Genomic DNA extraction from the blood cell samples was performed with the Qiagen DNeasy Blood Extraction Kit.

The receptor's source is a woman in her late teens or twenties in good health and CMV-seronegative. The sequenced sample consisted of PBMCs. The rearranged chain carries TRBV5-8 and TRBJ2-1; the central 8 bases match TRBD1. The CDR3 region reads CASSLQGGNEQFF. The nucleotide sequence reads TGTGCCAGCAGCTTACAGGGGGGCAATGAGCAGTTCTTC.